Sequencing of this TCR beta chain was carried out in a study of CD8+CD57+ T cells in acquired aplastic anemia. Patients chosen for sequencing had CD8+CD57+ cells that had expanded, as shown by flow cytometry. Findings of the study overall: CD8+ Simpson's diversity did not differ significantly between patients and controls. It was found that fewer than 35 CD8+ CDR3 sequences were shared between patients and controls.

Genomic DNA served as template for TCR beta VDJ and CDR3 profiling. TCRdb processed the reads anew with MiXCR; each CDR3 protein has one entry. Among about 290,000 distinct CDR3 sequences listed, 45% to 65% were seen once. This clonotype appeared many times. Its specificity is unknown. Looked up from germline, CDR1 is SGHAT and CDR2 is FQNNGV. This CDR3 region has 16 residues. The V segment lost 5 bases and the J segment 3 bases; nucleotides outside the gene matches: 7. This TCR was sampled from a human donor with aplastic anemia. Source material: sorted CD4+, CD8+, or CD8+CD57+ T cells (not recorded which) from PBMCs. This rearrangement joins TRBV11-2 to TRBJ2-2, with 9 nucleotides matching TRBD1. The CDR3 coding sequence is TGTGCCAGCAGCCGGACCGGGACAGGGTACACCGGGGAGCTGTTTTTT. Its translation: CASSRTGTGYTGELFF.